Following are 13 T cell receptor beta chains from one sample sequenced in a study of T-cell reconstitution after alpha-beta-depleted transplantation in children (dated by TCRdb to the mid-2010s). The receptor library was made with PCR. TCRdb records Illumina HiSeq 2500 as the sequencer. To normalize quantification of the TCRbeta repertoire, the TCR libraries were built with molecular barcoding that relied on unique molecular identifiers. TCRdb reprocessed the public reads (quality trimming at Q25 with fastp, clone calling with MiXCR) and kept in-frame beta chains. Each entry merges the rows of one CDR3 protein and shows their most common DNA and genes. The table for this sample lists a few hundred thousand distinct CDR3 sequences; 9.5% to 13% of them were counted only once. The ten largest clones take up roughly 5% of the sample. The specimen was PBMCs from the stem cell graft donor, collected from the stem cell graft. These receptors all come from a human donor who donated a stem cell graft to a child with acute myeloid leukemia.

This clonotype was found a few times. This CDR3 reads CASSLGVNGTSNQPQHF. The CDR3 DNA reads TGCGCCAGCAGCTTGGGGGTTAACGGGACCTCCAATCAGCCCCAGCATTTT. V gene TRBV5-1 combines with J gene TRBJ1-5, with D maybe TRBD1 (5 bases). Germline CDR1 reads SGHRS; CDR2 reads YFSETQ. The CDR3 loop spans 17 amino acids. The germline V and J ends were trimmed by 0 bases and 3 bases, with 16 bases remaining between them. The entire variable domain, with the rest obtained from reference TRBV5-1 and TRBJ1-5, is as follows: KAGVTQTPRYLIKTRGQQVTLSCSPISGHRSVSWYQQTPGQGLQFLFEYFSETQRNKGNFPGRFSGRQFSNSRSEMNVSTLELGDSALYLCASSLGVNGTSNQPQHFGDGTRLSIL.

V gene TRBV20-1 combines with J gene TRBJ2-3; weak D call: TRBD2 (5 bases). Germline assignment: CDR1 DFQATT and CDR2 SNEGSKA (reference sequence). V lost 5 bases to trimming and J lost 6 bases, with 12 bases between them. CDR3 size: 12 residues. CDR3 protein: CSARIRGDTQYF. For the CDR3, the DNA is TGCAGTGCTCGAATAAGAGGGGATACGCAGTATTTT.

This clonotype was detected a few times. The rearrangement links TRBV5-1 to TRBJ1-2; D may be TRBD1 (5 bases). Germline loops: CDR1 SGHRS, CDR2 YFSETQ. There are 14 residues in the CDR3. The V gene lost 2 bases and the J gene lost 2 bases, with 10 bases spanning the gap. The CDR3 here is CASSLWEGNYGYTF. DNA of the CDR3: TGCGCCAGCAGCTTATGGGAGGGGAACTATGGCTACACCTTC.

This clonotype was picked up a small number of times. The J gene is TRBJ2-5, the V gene TRBV5-1, with TRBD1 matching 7 bases. Germline V lookup: CDR1 SGHRS, CDR2 YFSETQ. This CDR3 is 13 amino acids long. Losses at the gene ends were 6 bases for V and 3 bases for J; bases not matched to a gene: 5. CDR3 loop: CASTRDSEETQYF. The CDR3 DNA reads TGCGCCAGCACGAGGGACAGTGAAGAGACCCAGTACTTC. Together with reference TRBV5-1 and TRBJ2-5, the CDR3 gives the full variable domain: KAGVTQTPRYLIKTRGQQVTLSCSPISGHRSVSWYQQTPGQGLQFLFEYFSETQRNKGNFPGRFSGRQFSNSRSEMNVSTLELGDSALYLCASTRDSEETQYFGPGTRLLVL.

The gene calls are TRBV6-1 and TRBJ2-3, with 8 bases identical to TRBD1. The CDR3 has 14 residues. J lost 8 bases, V lost 6 bases, and 10 bases had no gene match. The germline CDR1 and CDR2 sequences are MNHNS and SASEGT. Here the CDR3 reads CASSPDRAPLTQYF. CDR3 in DNA: TGTGCCAGCAGCCCGGACAGGGCCCCCCTTACGCAGTATTTT.

The chain employs TRBV19 and TRBJ2-7; TRBD1 is a possible D gene (6 bases). Trimming removed 6 bases at V and 0 bases at J, with 15 bases between. The germline CDR1 and CDR2 sequences are LNHDA and SQIVND (reference sequence). The CDR3 covers 15 residues. The DNA for the CDR3 is TGTGCCAGTAGCGTAACAGGGTTCAGCTCCTACGAGCAGTACTTC. As protein: CASSVTGFSSYEQYF. The entire variable domain, with the rest obtained from reference TRBV19 and TRBJ2-7, is as follows: DGGITQSPKYLFRKEGQNVTLSCEQNLNHDAMYWYRQDPGQGLRLIYYSQIVNDFQKGDIAEGYSVSREKKESFPLTVTSAQKNPTAFYLCASSVTGFSSYEQYFGPGTRLTVT.

The V call is TRBV7-9, the J call TRBJ2-5; D uncertain. V lost 2 bases and J lost 0, with 4 bases in between. The CDR3 runs 13 residues. CDR1 and CDR2 from the germline V gene are SEHNR and FQNEAQ (reference sequence). DNA for the CDR3: TGTGCCAGCAGCTTATTTAACCAAGAGACCCAGTACTTC. Amino acids: CASSLFNQETQYF.

This clonotype appeared a few times. The chain is built from TRBV20-1 and TRBJ1-4; TRBD1 agrees at 10 bases. The CDR3 consists of 13 residues. Germline V gene data show CDR1 as DFQATT and CDR2 as SNEGSKA (reference sequence). Trimming removed 5 bases from V and 8 bases from J; junction bases left unmatched: 5. In DNA, the CDR3 is TGCAGTGCTCCCGGGACAGGGGAGGAAAAACTGTTTTTT. Amino acid sequence: CSAPGTGEEKLFF.

This chain uses TRBV4-2 with TRBJ2-7; D assignment may be TRBD1 or TRBD2 (5 bases each). V was shortened by 4 bases and J by 6 bases, with 16 bases between the two germline ends. CDR1 and CDR2 (germline): LGHNA, YNFKEQ. This CDR3 has 14 amino acids. CDR3 coding DNA: TGTGCCAGCAGCCCCGGACTCAAGAGGGGCGAGCAGTACTTC. Encoded protein: CASSPGLKRGEQYF.

Only a few counts were recorded for this clonotype. A junction boundary mismatches the germline segment, possibly from a read error. V gene TRBV7-2 combines with J gene TRBJ2-3, with a possible D match to TRBD2 (5 bases). The CDR3 extends over 15 amino acids. The germline V gene has CDR1 SGHTA and CDR2 FQGNSA. The CDR3 loop is CASSLARAGPDTQYF. The CDR3 bases are TGTGCCAGCAGCCTAGCACGGGCAGGTCCAGATACGCAGTATTTT.

This clonotype turned up a few times. The chain links TRBV12-3 or TRBV12-4 to TRBJ2-3; D might be TRBD1 or TRBD2, each matching 6 bases. The V gene lost 8 bases and the J gene lost 2 bases, with 14 bases spanning the gap. This CDR3 comprises 14 residues. CDR3 residues: CASPPGGPTDTQYF. The CDR3 region has the DNA TGTGCCAGCCCACCCGGGGGCCCCACAGATACGCAGTATTTT.

The table lists this clonotype with a few counts. The V gene is TRBV6-5, the J gene TRBJ2-4, with D hard to call. Trimming stripped 4 bases from V and 3 bases from J, with 10 bases between. Germline V gene lookup returns CDR1 MNHEY and CDR2 SVGAGI. The CDR3 has 14 amino acids. The CDR3: CASSSLVGKNIQYF. Written as DNA, the CDR3 is TGTGCCAGCAGTTCTTTAGTGGGCAAAAACATTCAGTACTTC.

The genes are TRBV5-1 and TRBJ2-3, with D possibly being TRBD1 or TRBD2 (5 bases each). Trimming took off 1 base at V and 4 bases at J, with 13 bases between the two ends. This CDR3 has 15 residues. Germline V gene sequence: CDR1 SGHRS, CDR2 YFSETQ. CDR3 nucleotides: TGCGCCAGCAGCTTGCCCCCGGGGACCCCAGATACGCAGTATTTT. This translates into CASSLPPGTPDTQYF.